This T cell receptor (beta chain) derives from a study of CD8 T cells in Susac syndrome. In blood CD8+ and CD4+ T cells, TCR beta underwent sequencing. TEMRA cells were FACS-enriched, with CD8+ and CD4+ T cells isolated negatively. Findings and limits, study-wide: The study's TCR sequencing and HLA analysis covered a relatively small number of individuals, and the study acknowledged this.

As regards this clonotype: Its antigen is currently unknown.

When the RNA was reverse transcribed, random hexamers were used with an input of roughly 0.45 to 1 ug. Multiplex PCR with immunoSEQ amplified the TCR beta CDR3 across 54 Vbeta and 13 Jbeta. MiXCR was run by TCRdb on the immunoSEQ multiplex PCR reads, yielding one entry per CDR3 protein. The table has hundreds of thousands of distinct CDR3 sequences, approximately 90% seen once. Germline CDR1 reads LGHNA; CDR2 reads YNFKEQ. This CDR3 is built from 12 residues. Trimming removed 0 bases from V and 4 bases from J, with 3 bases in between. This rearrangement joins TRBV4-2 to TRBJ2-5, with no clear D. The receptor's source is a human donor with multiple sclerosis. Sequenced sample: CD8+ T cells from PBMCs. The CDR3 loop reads CASSQDTETQYF. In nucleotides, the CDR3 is TGTGCCAGCAGCCAAGATACAGAGACCCAGTACTTC.